Each of the 9 T cell receptor beta chains below was sequenced from the same sample in a study of cytomegalovirus exposure and HLA in healthy donors. PCR employed 60 Vbeta and 13 Jbeta primers. Clones were read by immunoSEQ multiplex PCR, and TCRdb kept only the in-frame ones, dropping some. The sample carries around 120,000 clones, approximately 80% recorded once. The specimen was PBMCs. These receptors were obtained from a female donor in good health and CMV-seropositive.

This clone appeared once. The chain uses TRBV28 and TRBJ1-3; 11 bases are a match to TRBD1. This CDR3 is 17 amino acids long. With 1 base clipped from V and 0 bases from J, the junction kept 2 bases outside the gene matches. Germline V lookup: CDR1 MDHEN, CDR2 SYDVKM. The CDR3 DNA is TGTGCCAGCAGTTTATTTGGGACAGGGGGCTCTGGAAACACCATATATTTT. As protein: CASSLFGTGGSGNTIYF.

The table lists this clone with many counts. The V call is TRBV5-8, the J call TRBJ2-7; tentative D call: TRBD1 (5 bases). From germline, CDR1 is SGHTS and CDR2 YDEGEE. This CDR3 contains 12 residues. Trimming pared 7 bases from V and 5 bases from J, leaving 13 bases between. The CDR3 DNA sequence: TGTGCCAGCTATCAACAGGCCAACGAGCAGTACTTC. Protein sequence: CASYQQANEQYF.

This chain connects TRBV5-8 to TRBJ2-2; the match to TRBD1 covers 7 bases. Germline CDR1 SGHTS, CDR2 YDEGEE. J lost 6 bases, V lost 6 bases, and 11 bases had no gene match. There are 15 residues in the CDR3. CDR3 in DNA: TGTGCCAGCACCTTTGACAGGGTTTTGGCCGGGGAGCTGTTTTTT. Translated: CASTFDRVLAGELFF.

The DNA for the CDR3 is TGCGCCAGCAGCTTGGGGCGGGGGACTGACGAGCAGTACTTC. This encodes CASSLGRGTDEQYF. This chain uses TRBV5-1 with TRBJ2-7; 7 nucleotides align to TRBD2. Germline trimming cut 0 bases from V and 5 bases from J; bases unmatched to any gene: 5. This CDR3 comprises 14 residues. Germline V gene sequence: CDR1 SGHRS, CDR2 YFSETQ.

This chain joins TRBV5-1 and TRBJ2-7; D is possibly TRBD2 (6 bases). Trimming shortened V by 6 bases and J by 5 bases, and 12 bases separated the two germline ends. The CDR3 is made up of 12 amino acids. The germline CDR1 and CDR2 sequences are SGHRS and YFSETQ. Written as DNA, the CDR3 is TGCGCCAGCATTGGCGGGGACCACGAGCAGTACTTC. The encoded protein is CASIGGDHEQYF.

The rearrangement joins TRBV5-6 to TRBJ2-1; perhaps TRBD1 as D (5 bases). The CDR3 runs 13 residues. Germline loops: CDR1 SGHDT, CDR2 YYEEEE. Trimming left V 0 bases short and J 8 bases short, with 9 bases between. The CDR3 DNA is TGTGCCAGCAGCTTGGGAAGGGGTTATGAGCAGTTCTTC. Amino acid sequence: CASSLGRGYEQFF.

This chain connects TRBV5-1 to TRBJ1-5, with 11 bases lining up with TRBD1. Germline V gene data show CDR1 as SGHRS and CDR2 as YFSETQ. With V trimmed by 0 bases and J by 1 base, 0 bases remained unmatched. This CDR3 comprises 16 residues. CDR3 region: CASSLGDRGSNQPQHF. The DNA for the CDR3 is TGCGCCAGCAGCTTGGGGGACAGGGGGAGCAATCAGCCCCAGCATTTT.

This clone was picked up one time. The chain has TRBV19 and TRBJ2-1; TRBD2 matches at 10 bases. J was trimmed by 7 bases and V by 7 bases; bases with no gene match: 1. The V gene's germline CDR1 is LNHDA and CDR2 SQIVND (reference sequence). This CDR3 has 12 amino acids. The CDR3: CASTSGGNEQFF. The CDR3 DNA reads TGTGCCAGTACTAGCGGGGGAAATGAGCAGTTCTTC.

The gene calls are TRBV9 and TRBJ2-7; D remains ambiguous. The V gene lost 4 bases and the J gene lost 2 bases, with 10 bases spanning the gap. The CDR3 extends over 13 amino acids. CDR1 and CDR2 from the germline V gene are SGDLS and YYNGEE. The CDR3 region is CASSPSVTYEQYF. In nucleotides, the CDR3 is TGTGCCAGCAGCCCCTCAGTTACCTACGAGCAGTACTTC.